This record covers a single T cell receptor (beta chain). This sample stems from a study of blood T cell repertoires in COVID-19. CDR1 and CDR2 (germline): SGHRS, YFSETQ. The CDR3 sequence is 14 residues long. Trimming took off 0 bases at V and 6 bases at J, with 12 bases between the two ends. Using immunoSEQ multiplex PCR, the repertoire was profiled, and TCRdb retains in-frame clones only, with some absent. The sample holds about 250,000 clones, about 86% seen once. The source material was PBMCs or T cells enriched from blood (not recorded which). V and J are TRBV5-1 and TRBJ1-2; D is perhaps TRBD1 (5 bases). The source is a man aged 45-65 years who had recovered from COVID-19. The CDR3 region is CASSLGQSIDGYTF. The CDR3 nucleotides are TGCGCCAGCAGCTTGGGACAGTCTATTGATGGCTACACCTTC.